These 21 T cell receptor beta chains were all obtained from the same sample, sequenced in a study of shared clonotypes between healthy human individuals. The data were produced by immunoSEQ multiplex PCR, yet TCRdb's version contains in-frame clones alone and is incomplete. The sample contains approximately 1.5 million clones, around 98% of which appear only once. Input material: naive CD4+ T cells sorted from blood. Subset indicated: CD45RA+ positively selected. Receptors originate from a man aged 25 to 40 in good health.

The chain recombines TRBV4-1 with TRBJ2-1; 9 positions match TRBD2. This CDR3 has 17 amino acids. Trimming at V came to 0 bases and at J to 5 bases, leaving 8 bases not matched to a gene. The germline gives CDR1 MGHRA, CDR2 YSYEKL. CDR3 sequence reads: CASSQDFRTSANNEQFF. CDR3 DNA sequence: TGCGCCAGCAGCCAAGACTTTAGGACTAGCGCCAACAATGAGCAGTTCTTC.

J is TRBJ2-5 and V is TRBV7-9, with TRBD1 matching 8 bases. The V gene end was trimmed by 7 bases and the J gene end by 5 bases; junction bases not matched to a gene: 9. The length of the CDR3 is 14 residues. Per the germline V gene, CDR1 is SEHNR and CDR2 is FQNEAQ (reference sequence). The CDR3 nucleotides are TGTGCCAGCACCACGACAGGGGCATTCGAGACCCAGTACTTC. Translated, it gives CASTTTGAFETQYF.

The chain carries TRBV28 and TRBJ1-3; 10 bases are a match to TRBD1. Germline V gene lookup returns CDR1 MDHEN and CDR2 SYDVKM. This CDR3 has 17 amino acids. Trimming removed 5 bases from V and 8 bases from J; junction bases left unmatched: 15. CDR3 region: CASSPWDRGLPTDTIYF. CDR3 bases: TGTGCCAGCAGTCCTTGGGACAGGGGATTGCCCACGGACACCATATATTTT. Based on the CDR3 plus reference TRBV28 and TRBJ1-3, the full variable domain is DVKVTQSSRYLVKRTGEKVFLECVQDMDHENMFWYRQDPGLGLRLIYFSYDVKMKEKGDIPEGYSVSREKKERFSLILESASTNQTSMYLCASSPWDRGLPTDTIYFGEGSWLTVV.

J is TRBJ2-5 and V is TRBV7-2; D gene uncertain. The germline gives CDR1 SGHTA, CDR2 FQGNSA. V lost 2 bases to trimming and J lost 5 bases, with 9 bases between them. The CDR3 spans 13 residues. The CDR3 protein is CASSLYRSETQYF. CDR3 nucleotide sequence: TGTGCCAGCAGCTTATATCGATCGGAGACCCAGTACTTC.

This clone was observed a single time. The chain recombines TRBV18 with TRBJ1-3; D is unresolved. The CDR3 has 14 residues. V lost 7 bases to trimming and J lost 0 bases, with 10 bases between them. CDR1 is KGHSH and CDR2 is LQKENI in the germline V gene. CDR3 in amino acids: CASLQYGSGNTIYF. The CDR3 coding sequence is TGTGCCAGCTTACAGTACGGCTCTGGAAACACCATATATTTT.

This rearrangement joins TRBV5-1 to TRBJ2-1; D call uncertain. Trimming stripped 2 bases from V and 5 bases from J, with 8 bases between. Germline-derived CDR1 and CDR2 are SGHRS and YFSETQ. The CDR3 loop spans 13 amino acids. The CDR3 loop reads CASSFRENNEQFF. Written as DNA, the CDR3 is TGCGCCAGCAGCTTTAGGGAAAACAATGAGCAGTTCTTC.

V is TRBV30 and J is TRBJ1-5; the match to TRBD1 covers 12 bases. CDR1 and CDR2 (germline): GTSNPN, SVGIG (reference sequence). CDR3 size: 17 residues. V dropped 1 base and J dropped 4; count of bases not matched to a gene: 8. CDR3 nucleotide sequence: TGTGCCTGGAGTGGGTTCAAGGGACAGGGGGCTAATCAGCCCCAGCATTTT. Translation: CAWSGFKGQGANQPQHF.

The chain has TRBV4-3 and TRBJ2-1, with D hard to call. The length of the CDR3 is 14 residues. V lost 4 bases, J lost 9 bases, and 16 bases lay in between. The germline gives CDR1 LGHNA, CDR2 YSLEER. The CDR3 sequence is CASSPTDRQAEQFF. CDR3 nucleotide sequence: TGCGCCAGCAGCCCCACTGACCGTCAGGCTGAGCAGTTCTTC.

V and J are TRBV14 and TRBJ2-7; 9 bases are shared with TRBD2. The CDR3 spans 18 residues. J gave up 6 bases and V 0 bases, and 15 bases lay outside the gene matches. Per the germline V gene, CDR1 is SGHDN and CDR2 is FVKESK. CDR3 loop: CASSQDPPAAGGRREQYF. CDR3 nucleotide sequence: TGTGCCAGCAGCCAAGACCCCCCGGCAGCGGGAGGAAGGCGCGAGCAGTACTTC.

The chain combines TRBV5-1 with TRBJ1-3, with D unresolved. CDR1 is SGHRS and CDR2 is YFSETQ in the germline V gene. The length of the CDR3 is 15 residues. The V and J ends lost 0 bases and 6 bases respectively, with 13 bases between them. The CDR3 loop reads CASSLVEGKENTIYF. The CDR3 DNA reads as TGCGCCAGCAGCTTGGTTGAGGGCAAAGAAAACACCATATATTTT.

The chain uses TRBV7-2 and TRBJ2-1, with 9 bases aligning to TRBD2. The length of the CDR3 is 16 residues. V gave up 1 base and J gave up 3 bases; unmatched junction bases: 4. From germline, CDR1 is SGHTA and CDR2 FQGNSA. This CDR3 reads CASSLVASGIYNEQFF. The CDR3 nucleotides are TGTGCCAGCAGCTTAGTGGCTAGCGGGATCTACAATGAGCAGTTCTTC.

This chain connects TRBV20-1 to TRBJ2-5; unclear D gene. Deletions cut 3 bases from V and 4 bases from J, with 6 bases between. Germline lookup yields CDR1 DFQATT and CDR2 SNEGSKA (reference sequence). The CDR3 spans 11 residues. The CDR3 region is CSASMGETQYF. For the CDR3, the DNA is TGCAGTGCTAGTATGGGAGAGACCCAGTACTTC.

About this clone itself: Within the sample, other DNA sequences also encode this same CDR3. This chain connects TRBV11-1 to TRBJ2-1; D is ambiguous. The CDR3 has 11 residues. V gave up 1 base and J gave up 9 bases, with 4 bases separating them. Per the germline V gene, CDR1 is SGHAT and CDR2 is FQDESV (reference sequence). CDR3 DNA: TGTGCCAGCAGCTTAGGGGGTGAGCAGTTCTTC. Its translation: CASSLGGEQFF.

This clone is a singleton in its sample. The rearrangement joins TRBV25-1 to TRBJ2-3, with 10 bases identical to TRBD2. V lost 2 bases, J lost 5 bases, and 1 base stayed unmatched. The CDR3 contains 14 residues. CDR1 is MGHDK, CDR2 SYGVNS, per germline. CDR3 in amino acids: CASSETSGKDTQYF. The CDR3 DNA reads TGTGCCAGCAGTGAAACTAGCGGGAAAGATACGCAGTATTTT.

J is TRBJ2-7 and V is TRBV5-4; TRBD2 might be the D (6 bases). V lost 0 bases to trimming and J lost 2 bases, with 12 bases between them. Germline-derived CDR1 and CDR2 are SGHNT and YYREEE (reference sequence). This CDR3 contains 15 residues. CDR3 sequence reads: CASSLGRDPTYEQYF. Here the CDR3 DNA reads TGTGCCAGCAGCTTGGGGCGGGACCCGACCTACGAGCAGTACTTC.

The CDR3: CASSFGAGPHYGYTF. In DNA, the CDR3 is TGCGCCAGCAGCTTTGGCGCAGGCCCTCACTATGGCTACACCTTC. This chain joins TRBV5-1 and TRBJ1-2; D call uncertain. The CDR3 is made up of 15 amino acids. V was trimmed by 2 bases and J by 3 bases, leaving 14 bases between them. Germline CDR1 SGHRS, CDR2 YFSETQ.

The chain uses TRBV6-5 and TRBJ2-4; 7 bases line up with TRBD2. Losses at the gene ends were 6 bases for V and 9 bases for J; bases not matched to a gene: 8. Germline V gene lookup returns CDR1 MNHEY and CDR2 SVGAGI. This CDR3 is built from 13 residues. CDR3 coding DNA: TGTGCCAGCAGCGGGAGGAGGGGAGGCATTCAGTACTTC. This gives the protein CASSGRRGGIQYF.

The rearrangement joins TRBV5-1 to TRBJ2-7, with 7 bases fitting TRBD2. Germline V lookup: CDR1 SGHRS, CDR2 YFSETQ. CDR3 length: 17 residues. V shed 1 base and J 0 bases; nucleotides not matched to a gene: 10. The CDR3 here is CASSLREADGHSYEQYF. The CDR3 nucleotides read TGCGCCAGCAGCTTGCGGGAGGCAGATGGACACTCCTACGAGCAGTACTTC.

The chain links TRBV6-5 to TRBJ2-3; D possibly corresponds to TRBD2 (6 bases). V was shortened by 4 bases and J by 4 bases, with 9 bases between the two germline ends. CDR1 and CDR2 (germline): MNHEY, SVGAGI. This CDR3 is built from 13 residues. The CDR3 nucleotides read TGTGCCAGCAGTTTTCCGGGGGCAGATACGCAGTATTTT. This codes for CASSFPGADTQYF.

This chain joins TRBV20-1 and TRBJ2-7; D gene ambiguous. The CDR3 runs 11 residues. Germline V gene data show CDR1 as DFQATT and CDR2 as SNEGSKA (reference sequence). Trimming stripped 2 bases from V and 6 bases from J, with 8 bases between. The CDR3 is CSARIVTEQYF. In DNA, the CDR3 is TGCAGTGCTAGAATCGTCACCGAGCAGTACTTC.

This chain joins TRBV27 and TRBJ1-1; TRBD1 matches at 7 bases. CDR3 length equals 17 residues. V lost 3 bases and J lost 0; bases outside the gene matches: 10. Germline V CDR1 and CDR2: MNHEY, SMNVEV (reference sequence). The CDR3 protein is CASSLSSFGQVNTEAFF. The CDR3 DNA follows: TGTGCCAGCAGTTTGTCTAGTTTTGGACAGGTGAACACTGAAGCTTTCTTT.